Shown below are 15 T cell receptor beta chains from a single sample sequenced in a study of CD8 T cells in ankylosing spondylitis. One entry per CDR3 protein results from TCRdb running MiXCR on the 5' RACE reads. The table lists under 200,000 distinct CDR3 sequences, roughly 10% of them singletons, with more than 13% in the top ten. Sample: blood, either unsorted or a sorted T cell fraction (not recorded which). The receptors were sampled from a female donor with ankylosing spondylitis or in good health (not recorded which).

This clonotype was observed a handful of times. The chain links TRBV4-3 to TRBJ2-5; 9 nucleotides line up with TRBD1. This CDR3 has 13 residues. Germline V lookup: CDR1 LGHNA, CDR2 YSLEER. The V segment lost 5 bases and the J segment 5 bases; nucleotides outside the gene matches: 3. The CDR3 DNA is TGCGCCAGCAGCTGGGACAGGGAGGAGACCCAGTACTTC. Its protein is CASSWDREETQYF.

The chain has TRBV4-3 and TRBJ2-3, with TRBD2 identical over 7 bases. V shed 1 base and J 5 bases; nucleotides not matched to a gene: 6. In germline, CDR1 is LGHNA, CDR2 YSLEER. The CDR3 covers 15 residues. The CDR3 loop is CASSQVGGRRDTQYF. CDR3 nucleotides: TGCGCCAGCAGCCAAGTAGGCGGGAGAAGAGATACGCAGTATTTT.

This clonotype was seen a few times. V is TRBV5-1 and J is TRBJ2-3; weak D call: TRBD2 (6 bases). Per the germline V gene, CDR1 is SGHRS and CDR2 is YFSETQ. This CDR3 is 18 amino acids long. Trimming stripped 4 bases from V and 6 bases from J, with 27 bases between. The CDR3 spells CASSRENAVLAGVDTQYF. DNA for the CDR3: TGCGCCAGCAGCCGGGAGAACGCGGTCCTAGCCGGAGTGGATACGCAGTATTTT.

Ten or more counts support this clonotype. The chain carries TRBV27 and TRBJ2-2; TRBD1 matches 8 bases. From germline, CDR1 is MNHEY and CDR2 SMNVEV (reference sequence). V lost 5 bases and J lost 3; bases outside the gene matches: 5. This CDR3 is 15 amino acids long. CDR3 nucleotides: TGTGCCAGCAGTGTGGGGACAGGCTACACCGGGGAGCTGTTTTTT. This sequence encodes CASSVGTGYTGELFF.

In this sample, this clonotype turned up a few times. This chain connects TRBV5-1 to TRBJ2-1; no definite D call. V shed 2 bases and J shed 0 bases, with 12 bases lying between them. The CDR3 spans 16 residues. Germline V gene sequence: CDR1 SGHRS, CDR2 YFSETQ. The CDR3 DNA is TGCGCCAGCAGCTTTCAGCGCTATAGCTCCTACAATGAGCAGTTCTTC. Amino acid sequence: CASSFQRYSSYNEQFF.

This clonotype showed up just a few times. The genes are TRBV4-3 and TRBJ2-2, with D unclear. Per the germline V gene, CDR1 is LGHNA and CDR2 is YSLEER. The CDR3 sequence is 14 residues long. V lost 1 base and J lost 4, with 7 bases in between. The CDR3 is CASSQGGSTGELFF. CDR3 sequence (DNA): TGCGCCAGCAGCCAAGGCGGCAGCACCGGGGAGCTGTTTTTT.

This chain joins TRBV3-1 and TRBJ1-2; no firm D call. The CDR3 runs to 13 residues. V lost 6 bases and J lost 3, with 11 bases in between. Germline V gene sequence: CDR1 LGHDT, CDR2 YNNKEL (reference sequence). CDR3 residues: CASSLTRDYGYTF. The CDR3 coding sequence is TGTGCCAGCAGTCTGACTAGGGACTATGGCTACACCTTC.

The CDR3 DNA reads TGTGCCAGCAGCTCCTGGGATTGGGTTACCTACGAGCAGTACTTC. Protein product: CASSSWDWVTYEQYF. The chain employs TRBV5-6 and TRBJ2-7; D gene ambiguous. V lost 3 bases and J lost 2, with 15 bases in between. The CDR3 sequence is 15 residues long. Germline V gives CDR1 SGHDT, CDR2 YYEEEE.

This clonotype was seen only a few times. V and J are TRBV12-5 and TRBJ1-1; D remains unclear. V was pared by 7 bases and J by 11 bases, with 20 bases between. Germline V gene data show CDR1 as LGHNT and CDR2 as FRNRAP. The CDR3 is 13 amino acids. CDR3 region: CASAPGRFFGAFF. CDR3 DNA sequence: TGTGCTAGTGCCCCCGGCCGTTTTTTTGGTGCTTTCTTT. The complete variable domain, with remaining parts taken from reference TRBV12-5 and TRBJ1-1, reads DARVTQTPRHKVTEMGQEVTMRCQPILGHNTVFWYRQTMMQGLELLAYFRNRAPLDDSGMPKDRFSAEMPDATLATLKIQPSEPRDSAVYFCASAPGRFFGAFFGQGTRLTVV.

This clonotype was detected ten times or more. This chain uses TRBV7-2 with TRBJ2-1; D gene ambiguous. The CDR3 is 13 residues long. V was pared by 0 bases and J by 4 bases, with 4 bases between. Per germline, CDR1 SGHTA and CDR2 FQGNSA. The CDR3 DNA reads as TGTGCCAGCAGCTTAGCGGCATACAATGAGCAGTTCTTC. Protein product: CASSLAAYNEQFF.

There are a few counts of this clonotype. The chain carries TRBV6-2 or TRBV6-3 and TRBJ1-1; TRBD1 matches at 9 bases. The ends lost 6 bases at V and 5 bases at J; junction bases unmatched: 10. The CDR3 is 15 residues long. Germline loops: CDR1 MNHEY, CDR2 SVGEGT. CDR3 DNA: TGTGCCAGCAGAATGAGGGACAGGGCGGATACTGAAGCTTTCTTT. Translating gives CASRMRDRADTEAFF.

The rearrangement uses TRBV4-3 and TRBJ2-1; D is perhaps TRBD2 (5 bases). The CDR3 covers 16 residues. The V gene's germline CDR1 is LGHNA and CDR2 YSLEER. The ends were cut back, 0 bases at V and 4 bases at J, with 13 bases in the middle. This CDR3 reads CASSQDRGALYNEQFF. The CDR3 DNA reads TGCGCCAGCAGCCAAGATCGGGGAGCCTTATACAATGAGCAGTTCTTC.

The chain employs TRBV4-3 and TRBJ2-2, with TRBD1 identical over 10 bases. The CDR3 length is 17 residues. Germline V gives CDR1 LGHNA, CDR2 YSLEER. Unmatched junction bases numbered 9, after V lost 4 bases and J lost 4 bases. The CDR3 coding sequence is TGCGCCAGCAGCCTCCTGGGGGGGACAGGGGTCACCGGGGAGCTGTTTTTT. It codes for CASSLLGGTGVTGELFF.

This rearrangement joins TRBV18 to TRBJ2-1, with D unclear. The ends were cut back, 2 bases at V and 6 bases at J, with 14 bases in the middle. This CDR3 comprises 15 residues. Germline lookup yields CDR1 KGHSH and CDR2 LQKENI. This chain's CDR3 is CASSPGVLLSNEQFF. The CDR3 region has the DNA TGTGCCAGCTCACCAGGAGTTCTTCTGAGCAATGAGCAGTTCTTC.

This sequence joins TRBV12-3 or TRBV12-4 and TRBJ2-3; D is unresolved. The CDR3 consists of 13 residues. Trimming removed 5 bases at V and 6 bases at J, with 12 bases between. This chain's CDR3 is CASSGPLMDTQYF. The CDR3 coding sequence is TGTGCCAGCAGTGGACCCTTGATGGATACGCAGTATTTT.